Below, 16 T cell receptor beta chains from the same sample are listed, as sequenced in a study of neurological immune-mediated disorders. Using its own MiXCR run on the 5' RACE reads, TCRdb lists one record per CDR3 protein. The table lists more than 75,000 distinct CDR3 sequences, roughly 4.7% of them singletons. Material for sequencing was PBMCs. These receptors all come from a woman in her twenties or thirties with multiple sclerosis.

The chain recombines TRBV14 with TRBJ2-3; D gene ambiguous. The CDR3 consists of 13 residues. Trimming removed 3 bases from V and 3 bases from J, with 7 bases in between. Germline CDR1 and CDR2: SGHDN and FVKESK. CDR3 amino acids: CASSHLGTDTQYF. The CDR3 nucleotides are TGTGCCAGCAGCCATCTCGGGACAGATACGCAGTATTTT.

The chain links TRBV12-3 or TRBV12-4 to TRBJ2-2, with a possible D match to TRBD2 (6 bases). The CDR3 totals 14 residues. The germline V and J ends were trimmed by 2 bases and 9 bases, with 13 bases remaining between them. The DNA for the CDR3 is TGTGCCAGCAGTTTACCTGGCGGGATCTGGGAGCTGTTTTTT. Residues: CASSLPGGIWELFF.

The J gene is TRBJ2-6, the V gene TRBV4-1, with TRBD1 identical over 9 bases. Germline CDR1 reads MGHRA; CDR2 reads YSYEKL. This CDR3 region has 13 residues. Unmatched junction bases numbered 2, after V lost 4 bases and J lost 10 bases. Here the CDR3 reads CASSPTGGNVLTF. For the CDR3, the DNA is TGCGCCAGCAGCCCGACAGGGGGGAACGTCCTGACTTTC.

The V and J genes are TRBV6-4 and TRBJ2-3, with TRBD2 matching 10 bases. In germline, CDR1 is MRHNA, CDR2 SNTAGT. The length of the CDR3 is 16 residues. The V gene end was trimmed by 2 bases and the J gene end by 6 bases; junction bases not matched to a gene: 8. The CDR3 loop reads CASSDEAGGALDTQYF. CDR3 DNA sequence: TGTGCCAGCAGTGACGAAGCGGGGGGGGCCCTCGATACGCAGTATTTT.

This clonotype came up many times. This rearrangement joins TRBV20-1 to TRBJ2-7; TRBD1 agrees at 7 bases. V lost 3 bases, J lost 3 bases, and 5 bases stayed unmatched. Per the germline V gene, CDR1 is DFQATT and CDR2 is SNEGSKA (reference sequence). The CDR3 consists of 13 residues. CDR3 in amino acids: CSARTGLLYEQYF. The CDR3, as DNA: TGCAGTGCTAGGACAGGGCTACTCTACGAGCAGTACTTC.

This clonotype came up a few times. The V call is TRBV19, the J call TRBJ2-7, with 7 bases identical to TRBD1. Germline V lookup: CDR1 LNHDA, CDR2 SQIVND (reference sequence). J gave up 4 bases and V 5 bases, and 11 bases lay outside the gene matches. The CDR3 has 15 amino acids. The CDR3 is CASSPGPGQIYEQYF. In DNA, the CDR3 is TGTGCCAGTAGTCCAGGTCCGGGACAGATTTACGAGCAGTACTTC.

Ten or more counts support this clonotype. V is TRBV20-1 and J is TRBJ1-1; D may be TRBD1 (6 bases). The ends were cut back, 2 bases at V and 5 bases at J, with 15 bases in the middle. From germline, CDR1 is DFQATT and CDR2 SNEGSKA (reference sequence). The length of the CDR3 is 14 residues. Here the CDR3 DNA reads TGCAGTGCTAGAAAAGGACAGCGACGGACTGAAGCTTTCTTT. It specifies CSARKGQRRTEAFF.

In its sample, this clonotype was seen a few times. The gene calls are TRBV25-1 and TRBJ1-2; TRBD1 matches 7 bases. Per the germline V gene, CDR1 is MGHDK and CDR2 is SYGVNS. This CDR3 comprises 15 residues. J was trimmed by 4 bases and V by 5 bases; bases with no gene match: 10. The CDR3 region is CASSNWDSKIYGYTF. The CDR3 bases are TGTGCCAGCAGTAACTGGGACAGCAAAATCTATGGCTACACCTTC.

The V gene is TRBV5-6, the J gene TRBJ2-3; 8 positions match TRBD1. With V trimmed by 4 bases and J by 2 bases, 12 bases remained unmatched. CDR1 is SGHDT and CDR2 is YYEEEE in the germline V gene. CDR3 length equals 17 residues. CDR3 sequence (DNA): TGTGCCAGCAGCGTCCCCCCCCGGGACAGGATCACAGATACGCAGTATTTT. Encoded protein: CASSVPPRDRITDTQYF. Full variable domain (outside the CDR3, taken from reference TRBV5-6 and TRBJ2-3): DAGVTQSPTHLIKTRGQQVTLRCSPKSGHDTVSWYQQALGQGPQFIFQYYEEEERQRGNFPDRFSGHQFPNYSSELNVNALLLGDSALYLCASSVPPRDRITDTQYFGPGTRLTVL.

This clonotype was recorded many times. The DNA for the CDR3 is TGTGCCAGCAGTGTCAGGGACAGACTCACAGATACGCAGTATTTT. Translating gives CASSVRDRLTDTQYF. This chain uses TRBV25-1 with TRBJ2-3; TRBD1 matches at 7 bases. The CDR3 consists of 15 residues. Germline V lookup: CDR1 MGHDK, CDR2 SYGVNS. V trimming: 4 bases; J trimming: 2 bases; junction bases outside the gene matches: 6. Looking up the rest from reference TRBV25-1 and TRBJ2-3 gives the full variable domain: EADIYQTPRYLVIGTGKKITLECSQTMGHDKMYWYQQDPGMELHLIHYSYGVNSTEKGDLSSESTVSRIRTEHFPLTLESARPSHTSQYLCASSVRDRLTDTQYFGPGTRLTVL.

This clonotype was observed many times. This chain joins TRBV15 and TRBJ2-2; D is unresolved. V lost 0 bases to trimming and J lost 1 base, with 15 bases between them. The CDR3 is made up of 18 amino acids. Germline V gene data show CDR1 as LNHNV and CDR2 as YYDKDF (reference sequence). The CDR3 sequence: CATSRDTGSTWNTGELFF. The CDR3 DNA is TGTGCCACCAGCAGAGATACCGGGTCAACATGGAACACCGGGGAGCTGTTTTTT.

This clonotype occurred many times. The chain joins TRBV5-1 to TRBJ2-7, with no clear D. Trimming took off 0 bases at V and 4 bases at J, with 8 bases between the two ends. CDR3 size: 13 residues. CDR1 and CDR2 from the germline V gene are SGHRS and YFSETQ. The CDR3 loop is CASSLGRQYEQYF. The CDR3 nucleotides read TGCGCCAGCAGCTTGGGCAGGCAATACGAGCAGTACTTC.

Ten or more counts support this clonotype. The chain links TRBV20-1 to TRBJ1-1, with 7 positions matching TRBD1. The CDR3 extends over 13 amino acids. Trimming took 6 bases from V and 1 from J; bases not matched to a gene: 5. The germline CDR1 and CDR2 sequences are DFQATT and SNEGSKA (reference sequence). Written as DNA, the CDR3 is TGCAGTGCCGCCCGGGACAGGAACACTGAAGCTTTCTTT. It translates to CSAARDRNTEAFF.

The table lists this clonotype with many counts. Written as DNA, the CDR3 is TGTGCCAGCAGTCGCGACCATAACACTGAAGCTTTCTTT. Protein sequence: CASSRDHNTEAFF. The V call is TRBV12-3 or TRBV12-4, the J call TRBJ1-1; D uncertain. The CDR3 covers 13 residues. V lost 5 bases and J 2 bases, leaving 9 bases between the germline ends.

The J gene is TRBJ2-5, the V gene TRBV12-3 or TRBV12-4; maybe TRBD2 (5 bases). The CDR3 contains 15 residues. Trimming left V 0 bases short and J 3 bases short, with 11 bases between. CDR3 coding DNA: TGTGCCAGCAGTTTAGCCTTCATGGAGGAAGAGACCCAGTACTTC. Its protein product is CASSLAFMEEETQYF.

This clonotype was detected ten times or more. The chain links TRBV20-1 to TRBJ1-5, with 12 bases aligning to TRBD1. The junction had 11 bases not matched to a gene; V was cut back by 0 bases and J by 2 bases. The CDR3 has 19 amino acids. Germline V lookup: CDR1 DFQATT, CDR2 SNEGSKA (reference sequence). The chain's CDR3 is CSARDWRDRGRIGNQPQHF. CDR3 DNA sequence: TGCAGTGCTAGAGATTGGCGGGACAGGGGGCGGATCGGCAATCAGCCCCAGCATTTT.